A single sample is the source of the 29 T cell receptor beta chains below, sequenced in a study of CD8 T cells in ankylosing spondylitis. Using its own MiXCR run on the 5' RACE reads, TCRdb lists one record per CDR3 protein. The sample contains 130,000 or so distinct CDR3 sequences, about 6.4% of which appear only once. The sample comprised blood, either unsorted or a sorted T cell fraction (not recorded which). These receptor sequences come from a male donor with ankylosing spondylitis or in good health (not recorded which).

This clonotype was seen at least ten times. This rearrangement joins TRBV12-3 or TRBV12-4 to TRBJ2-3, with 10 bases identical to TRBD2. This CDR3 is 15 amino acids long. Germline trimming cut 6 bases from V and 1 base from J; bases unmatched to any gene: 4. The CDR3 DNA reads TGTGCCAGCAGCAAAGGACTAGCGGGCACAGATACGCAGTATTTT. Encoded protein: CASSKGLAGTDTQYF.

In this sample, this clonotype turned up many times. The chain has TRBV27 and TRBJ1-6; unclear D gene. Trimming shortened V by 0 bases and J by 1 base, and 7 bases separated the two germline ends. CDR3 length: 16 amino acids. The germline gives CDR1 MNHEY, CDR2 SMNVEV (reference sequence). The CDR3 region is CASSLSKGSYNSPLHF. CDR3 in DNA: TGTGCCAGCAGTTTATCGAAAGGGTCCTATAATTCACCCCTCCACTTT.

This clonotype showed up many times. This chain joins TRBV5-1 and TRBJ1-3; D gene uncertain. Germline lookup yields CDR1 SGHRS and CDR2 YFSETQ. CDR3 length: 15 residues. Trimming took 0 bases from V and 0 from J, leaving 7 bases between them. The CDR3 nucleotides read TGCGCCAGCAGCTTGGGCGTGAGCTCTGGAAACACCATATATTTT. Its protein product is CASSLGVSSGNTIYF.

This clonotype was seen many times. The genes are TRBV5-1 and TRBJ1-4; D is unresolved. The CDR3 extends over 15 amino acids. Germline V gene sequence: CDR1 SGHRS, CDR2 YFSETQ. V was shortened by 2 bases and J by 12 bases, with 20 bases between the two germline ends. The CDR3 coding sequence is TGCGCCAGCAGCTTTTCCCCCGGCAGCCTGGTGGAACTGTTTTTT. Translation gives CASSFSPGSLVELFF. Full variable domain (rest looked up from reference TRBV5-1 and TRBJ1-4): KAGVTQTPRYLIKTRGQQVTLSCSPISGHRSVSWYQQTPGQGLQFLFEYFSETQRNKGNFPGRFSGRQFSNSRSEMNVSTLELGDSALYLCASSFSPGSLVELFFGSGTQLSVL.

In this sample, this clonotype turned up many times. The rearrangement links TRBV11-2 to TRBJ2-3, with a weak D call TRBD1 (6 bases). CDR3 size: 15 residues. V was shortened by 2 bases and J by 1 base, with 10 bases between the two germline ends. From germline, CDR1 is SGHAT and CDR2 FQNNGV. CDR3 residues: CASSLSYRGTDTQYF. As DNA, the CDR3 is TGTGCCAGCAGCTTAAGTTACAGGGGCACAGATACGCAGTATTTT. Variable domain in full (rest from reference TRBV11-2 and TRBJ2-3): EAGVAQSPRYKIIEKRQSVAFWCNPISGHATLYWYQQILGQGPKLLIQFQNNGVVDDSQLPKDRFSAERLKGVDSTLKIQPAKLEDSAVYLCASSLSYRGTDTQYFGPGTRLTVL.

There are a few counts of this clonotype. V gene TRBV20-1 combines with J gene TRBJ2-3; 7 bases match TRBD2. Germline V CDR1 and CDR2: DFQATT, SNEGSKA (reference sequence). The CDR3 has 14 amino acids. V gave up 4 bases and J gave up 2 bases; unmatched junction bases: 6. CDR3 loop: CSANRGLPTDTQYF. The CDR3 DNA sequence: TGCAGTGCTAACCGGGGACTACCCACAGATACGCAGTATTTT.

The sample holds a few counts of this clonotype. CDR3 protein: CASSFPRIPYNSPLHF. Written as DNA, the CDR3 is TGTGCCAGCAGCTTCCCAAGGATTCCCTATAATTCACCCCTCCACTTT. The gene calls are TRBV7-8 and TRBJ1-6; no clear D gene. Deletions cut 3 bases from V and 2 bases from J, with 11 bases between. The germline V gene encodes CDR1 SGHVS and CDR2 FQNEAQ. CDR3 length: 16 residues.

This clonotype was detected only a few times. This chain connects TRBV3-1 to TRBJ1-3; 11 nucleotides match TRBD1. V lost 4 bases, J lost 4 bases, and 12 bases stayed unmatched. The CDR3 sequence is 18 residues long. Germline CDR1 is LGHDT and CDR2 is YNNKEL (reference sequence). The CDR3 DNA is TGTGCCAGCAGCCCAACGTGGACAGGGGGCGCAGAAGGAAACACCATATATTTT. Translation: CASSPTWTGGAEGNTIYF.

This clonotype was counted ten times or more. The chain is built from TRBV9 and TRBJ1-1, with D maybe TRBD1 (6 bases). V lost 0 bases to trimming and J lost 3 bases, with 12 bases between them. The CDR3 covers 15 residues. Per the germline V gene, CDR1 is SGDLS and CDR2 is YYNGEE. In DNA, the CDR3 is TGTGCCAGCAGCGTAGCTGCCAGGGGCGACACTGAAGCTTTCTTT. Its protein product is CASSVAARGDTEAFF.

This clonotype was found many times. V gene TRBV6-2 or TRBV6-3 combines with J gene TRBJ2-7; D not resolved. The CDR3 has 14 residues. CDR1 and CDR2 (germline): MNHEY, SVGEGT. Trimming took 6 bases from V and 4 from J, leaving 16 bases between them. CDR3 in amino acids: CASSADGVIYEQYF. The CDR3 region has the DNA TGTGCCAGCAGCGCGGACGGAGTTATTTACGAGCAGTACTTC.

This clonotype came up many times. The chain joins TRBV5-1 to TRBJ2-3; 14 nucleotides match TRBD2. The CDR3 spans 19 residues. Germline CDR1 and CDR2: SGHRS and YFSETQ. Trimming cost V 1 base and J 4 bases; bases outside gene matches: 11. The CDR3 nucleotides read TGCGCCAGCAGCTTGCTTGGACTAGCGGGGGGCACTTTATCAGATACGCAGTATTTT. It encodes CASSLLGLAGGTLSDTQYF.

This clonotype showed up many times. Here the CDR3 reads CASSQEAGPAYEAFF. The CDR3 bases are TGCGCCAGCAGCCAAGAGGCCGGGCCCGCTTATGAAGCTTTCTTT. V usage is TRBV4-1 and J usage is TRBJ1-1, with D hard to call. Germline V lookup: CDR1 MGHRA, CDR2 YSYEKL. This CDR3 has 15 amino acids. Trimming took 0 bases from V and 7 from J, leaving 15 bases between them.

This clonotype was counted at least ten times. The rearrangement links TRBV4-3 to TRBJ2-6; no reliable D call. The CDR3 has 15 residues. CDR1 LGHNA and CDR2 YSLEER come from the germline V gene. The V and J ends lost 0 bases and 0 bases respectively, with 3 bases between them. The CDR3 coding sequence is TGCGCCAGCAGCCAAGATGGCTCTGGGGCCAACGTCCTGACTTTC. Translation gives CASSQDGSGANVLTF.

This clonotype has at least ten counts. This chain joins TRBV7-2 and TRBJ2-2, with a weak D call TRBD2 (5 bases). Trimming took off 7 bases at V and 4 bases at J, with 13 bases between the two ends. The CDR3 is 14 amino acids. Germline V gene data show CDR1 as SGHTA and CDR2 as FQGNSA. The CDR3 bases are TGTGCCAGCACGGGGATGTGGCGCACCGGGGAGCTGTTTTTT. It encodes CASTGMWRTGELFF.

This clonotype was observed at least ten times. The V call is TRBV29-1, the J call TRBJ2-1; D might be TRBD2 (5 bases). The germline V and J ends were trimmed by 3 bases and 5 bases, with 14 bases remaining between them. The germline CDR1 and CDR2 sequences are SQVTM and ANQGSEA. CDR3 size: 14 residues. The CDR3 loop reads CSVDEGRGNNEQFF. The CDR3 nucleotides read TGCAGCGTTGATGAAGGTCGGGGTAACAATGAGCAGTTCTTC.

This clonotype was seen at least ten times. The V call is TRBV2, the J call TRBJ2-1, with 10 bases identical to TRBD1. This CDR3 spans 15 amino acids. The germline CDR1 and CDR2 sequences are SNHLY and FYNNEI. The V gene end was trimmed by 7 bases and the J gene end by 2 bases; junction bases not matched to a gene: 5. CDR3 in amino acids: CASTETGGAYNEQFF. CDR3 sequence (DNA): TGTGCCAGCACCGAGACAGGGGGCGCCTACAATGAGCAGTTCTTC.

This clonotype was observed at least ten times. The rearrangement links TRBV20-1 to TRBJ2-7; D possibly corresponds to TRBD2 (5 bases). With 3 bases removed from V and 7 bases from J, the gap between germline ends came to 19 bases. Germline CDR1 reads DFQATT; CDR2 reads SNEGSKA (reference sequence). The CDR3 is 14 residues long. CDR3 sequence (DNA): TGCAGTGCTAGTCGAGGGAGCCTTCCCGTAGAGCAGTACTTC. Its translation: CSASRGSLPVEQYF.

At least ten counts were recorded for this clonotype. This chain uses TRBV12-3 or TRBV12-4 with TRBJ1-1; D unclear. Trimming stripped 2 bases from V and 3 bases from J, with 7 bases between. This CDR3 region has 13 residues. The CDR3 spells CASSLQEYTEAFF. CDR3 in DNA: TGTGCCAGCAGTTTACAGGAGTACACTGAAGCTTTCTTT.

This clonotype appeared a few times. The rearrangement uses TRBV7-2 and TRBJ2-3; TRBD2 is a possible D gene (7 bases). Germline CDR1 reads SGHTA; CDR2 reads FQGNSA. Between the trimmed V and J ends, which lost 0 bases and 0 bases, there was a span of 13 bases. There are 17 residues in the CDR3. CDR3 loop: CASSLALGGGSTDTQYF. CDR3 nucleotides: TGTGCCAGCAGCTTAGCCCTAGGGGGAGGGAGCACAGATACGCAGTATTTT.

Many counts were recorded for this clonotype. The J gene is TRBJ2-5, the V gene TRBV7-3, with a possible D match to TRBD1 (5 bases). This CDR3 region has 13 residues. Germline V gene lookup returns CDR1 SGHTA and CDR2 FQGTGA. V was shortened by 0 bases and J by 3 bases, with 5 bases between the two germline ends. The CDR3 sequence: CASSLTGEETQYF. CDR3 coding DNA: TGTGCCAGCAGCTTAACAGGGGAAGAGACCCAGTACTTC. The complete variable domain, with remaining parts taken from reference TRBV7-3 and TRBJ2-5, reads GAGVSQTPSNKVTEKGKYVELRCDPISGHTALYWYRQSLGQGPEFLIYFQGTGAADDSGLPNDRFFAVRPEGSVSTLKIQRTERGDSAVYLCASSLTGEETQYFGPGTRLLVL.

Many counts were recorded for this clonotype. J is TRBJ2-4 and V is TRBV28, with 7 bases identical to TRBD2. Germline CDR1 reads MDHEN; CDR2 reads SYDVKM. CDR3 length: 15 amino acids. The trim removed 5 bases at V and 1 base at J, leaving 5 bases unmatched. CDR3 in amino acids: CASSRRELAKNIQYF. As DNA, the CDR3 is TGTGCCAGCAGTCGGCGGGAGTTGGCCAAAAACATTCAGTACTTC.

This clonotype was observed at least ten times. The CDR3 loop is CASSFGGSLYEQYF. In DNA form, the CDR3 reads TGTGCCAGCAGTTTCGGCGGGAGCCTCTACGAGCAGTACTTC. The chain is built from TRBV12-3 or TRBV12-4 and TRBJ2-7; 7 nucleotides match TRBD2. The CDR3 loop spans 14 amino acids. V dropped 3 bases and J dropped 3; count of bases not matched to a gene: 5.

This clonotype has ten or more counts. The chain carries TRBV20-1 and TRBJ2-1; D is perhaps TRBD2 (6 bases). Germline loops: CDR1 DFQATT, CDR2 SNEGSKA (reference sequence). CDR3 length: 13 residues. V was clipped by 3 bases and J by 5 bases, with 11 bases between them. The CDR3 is CSASRTTNNEQFF. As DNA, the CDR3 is TGCAGTGCTAGCCGGACTACTAACAATGAGCAGTTCTTC.

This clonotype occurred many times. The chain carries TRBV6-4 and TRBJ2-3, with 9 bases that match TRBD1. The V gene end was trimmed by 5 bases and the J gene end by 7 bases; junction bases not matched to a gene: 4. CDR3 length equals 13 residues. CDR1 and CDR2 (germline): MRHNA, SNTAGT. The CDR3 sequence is CASSPDRGYTQYF. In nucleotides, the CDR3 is TGTGCCAGCAGTCCGGACAGGGGTTATACGCAGTATTTT.

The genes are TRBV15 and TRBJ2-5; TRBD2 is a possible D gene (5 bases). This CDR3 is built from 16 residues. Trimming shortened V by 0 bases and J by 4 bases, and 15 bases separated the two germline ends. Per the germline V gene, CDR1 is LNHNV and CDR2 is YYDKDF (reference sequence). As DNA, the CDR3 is TGTGCCACCAGCAGAGATCTCCAGCTAGGGAGAGAGACCCAGTACTTC. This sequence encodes CATSRDLQLGRETQYF.

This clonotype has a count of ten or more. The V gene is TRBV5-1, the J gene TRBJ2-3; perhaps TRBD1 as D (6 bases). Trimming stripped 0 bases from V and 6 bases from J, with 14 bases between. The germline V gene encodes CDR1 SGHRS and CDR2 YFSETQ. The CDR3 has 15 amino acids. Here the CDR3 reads CASSLGQGTADTQYF. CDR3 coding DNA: TGCGCCAGCAGCTTGGGGCAGGGGACGGCGGATACGCAGTATTTT.

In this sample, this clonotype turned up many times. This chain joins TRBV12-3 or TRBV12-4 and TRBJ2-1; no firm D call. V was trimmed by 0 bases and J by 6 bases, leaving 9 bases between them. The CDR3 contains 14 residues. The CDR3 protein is CASSLADRFNEQFF. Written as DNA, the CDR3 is TGTGCCAGCAGTTTAGCGGATAGATTCAATGAGCAGTTCTTC.

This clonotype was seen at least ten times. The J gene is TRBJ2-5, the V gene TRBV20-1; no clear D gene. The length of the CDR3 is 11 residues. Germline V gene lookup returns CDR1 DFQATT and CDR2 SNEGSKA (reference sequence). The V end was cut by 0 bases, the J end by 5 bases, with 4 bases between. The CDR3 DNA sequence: TGCAGTGCTAGAGATGTGGAGACCCAGTACTTC. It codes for CSARDVETQYF.

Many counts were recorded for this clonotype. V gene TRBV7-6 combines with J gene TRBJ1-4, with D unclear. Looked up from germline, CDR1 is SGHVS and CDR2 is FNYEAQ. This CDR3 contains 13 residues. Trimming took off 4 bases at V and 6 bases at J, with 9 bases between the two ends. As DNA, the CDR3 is TGTGCCAGCAGCTCCCGGTCGCATGAAAAACTGTTTTTT. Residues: CASSSRSHEKLFF.